This T cell receptor (beta chain) was recovered during a study of low-dose radiotherapy and immunotherapy resistance in tumors. First-strand cDNA relied on TRAV- and TRBV-specific primers spanning alpha and beta chains. Amplification of TCRs used a constant-region primer and V-primer adapter for roughly 18 PCR cycles. TCRdb re-called the reads through MiXCR, storing one row per CDR3 protein. The table shows more than 70,000 distinct CDR3 sequences, with approximately 22% occurring only once. This clonotype was observed at least ten times. The sample's time point: after trial treatment. The treatment denotes: LDRT plus nivolumab, ipilimumab, low-dose cyclophosphamide and aspirin (RACIN trial). As their treatment, donors received nivolumab, ipilimumab, aspirin, low-dose cyclophosphamide and low-dose radiotherapy. CDR3 length: 14 amino acids. CDR1 is MNHEY and CDR2 is SVGEGT in the germline V gene. V lost 5 bases to trimming and J lost 3 bases, with 11 bases between them.

V gene TRBV6-2 or TRBV6-3 combines with J gene TRBJ1-5; D is unclear. This TCR came from a female donor with ovarian cancer. The sample consisted of PBMCs, taken after low-dose radiotherapy plus immunotherapy. The CDR3 is CASSRRANNQPQHF. The CDR3 nucleotides read TGTGCCAGCAGTCGCCGGGCTAACAATCAGCCCCAGCATTTT.